The text below deals with one T cell receptor beta chain. Repertoires were generated with immunoSEQ multiplex PCR, while TCRdb's copy carries only in-frame clones and drops some. The sample consists of around 380,000 clones, around 87% of them appearing once. This entry is derived from a study of blood T cell repertoires in COVID-19. Between the trimmed V and J ends, which lost 0 bases and 5 bases, there was a span of 7 bases. This CDR3 comprises 13 residues. Germline CDR1 SGDLS, CDR2 YYNGEE. This sequence was found in a man in his thirties or forties who had recovered from COVID-19. The chain employs TRBV9 and TRBJ2-3, with a tentative D call TRBD2 (6 bases). Material: PBMCs or T cells enriched from blood (not recorded which). CDR3 DNA sequence: TGTGCCAGCAGCGTAGGACTAGTAGATACGCAGTATTTT. This encodes CASSVGLVDTQYF.